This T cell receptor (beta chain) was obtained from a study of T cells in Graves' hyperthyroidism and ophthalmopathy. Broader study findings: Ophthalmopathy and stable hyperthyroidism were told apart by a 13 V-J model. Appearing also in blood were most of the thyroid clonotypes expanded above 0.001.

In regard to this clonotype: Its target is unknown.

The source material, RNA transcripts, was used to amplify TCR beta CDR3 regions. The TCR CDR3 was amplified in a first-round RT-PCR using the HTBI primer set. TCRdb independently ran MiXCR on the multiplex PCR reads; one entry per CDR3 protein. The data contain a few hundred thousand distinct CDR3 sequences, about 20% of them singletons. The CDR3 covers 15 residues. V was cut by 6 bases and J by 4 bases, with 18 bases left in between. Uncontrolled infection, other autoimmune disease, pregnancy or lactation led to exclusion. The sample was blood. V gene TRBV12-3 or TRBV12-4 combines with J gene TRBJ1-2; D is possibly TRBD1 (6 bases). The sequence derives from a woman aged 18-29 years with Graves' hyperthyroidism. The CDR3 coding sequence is TGTGCCAGCAGCCCGGGGCGGGGGCTGCCCTATGGCTACACCTTC. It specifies CASSPGRGLPYGYTF.